This T cell receptor (beta chain) was found in a study of beta chain features in type 1 diabetes. Note on this clone: Its antigen remains unknown.

The authors reverse transcribed all of the isolated RNA, so sequencing captured expressed TCRB transcripts. TCRdb's copy holds only in-frame clones and misses some; the assay was immunoSEQ multiplex PCR. Of 100,000 to 150,000 clones in the sample, around 16% were seen once. CD4+ naive, central memory, regulatory and stem cell-like memory cells were sorted via CD45RO/CCR7/CD25/CD127/CD95/CD27. Study outcomes and limitations: TCRB CDR3 length was moderately but significantly reduced in all four CD4+ subsets of Type 1 diabetes patients.

The sequence was obtained from a man younger than 35 with type 1 diabetes. Sequenced: central memory CD4+ T cells from blood.

This chain's CDR3 is CASSSTSRSTDTQYF. In DNA form, the CDR3 reads TGTGCCAGCAGCTCCACTAGCAGAAGCACAGATACGCAGTATTTT. The J gene is TRBJ2-3, the V gene TRBV7-9; tentative D call: TRBD2 (6 bases). Germline CDR1 is SEHNR and CDR2 is FQNEAQ (reference sequence). CDR3 length: 15 residues. V was shortened by 4 bases and J by 0 bases, with 11 bases between the two germline ends.